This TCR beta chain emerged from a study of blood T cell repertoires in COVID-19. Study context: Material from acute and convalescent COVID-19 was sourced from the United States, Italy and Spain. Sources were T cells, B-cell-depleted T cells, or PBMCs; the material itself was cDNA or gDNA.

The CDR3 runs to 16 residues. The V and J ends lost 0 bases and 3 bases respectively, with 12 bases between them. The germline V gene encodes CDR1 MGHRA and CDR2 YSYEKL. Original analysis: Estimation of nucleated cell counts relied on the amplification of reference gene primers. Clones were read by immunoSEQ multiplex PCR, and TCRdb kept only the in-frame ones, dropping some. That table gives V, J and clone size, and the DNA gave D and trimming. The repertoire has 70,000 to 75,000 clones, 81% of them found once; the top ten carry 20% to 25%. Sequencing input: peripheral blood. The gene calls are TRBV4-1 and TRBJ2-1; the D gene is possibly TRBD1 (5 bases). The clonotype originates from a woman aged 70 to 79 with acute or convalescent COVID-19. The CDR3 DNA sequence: TGCGCCAGCAGCCAAGATTTGCAGGGCGGCTACAATGAGCAGTTCTTC. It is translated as CASSQDLQGGYNEQFF.